This entry lists 21 T cell receptor beta chains sequenced from one sample in a study of blood T cell repertoires in COVID-19. Here immunoSEQ multiplex PCR was the method, and the copy in TCRdb shows in-frame clones only, minus some. The sample holds roughly 190,000 clones; less than 95% are singletons and the top ten take 0.6% to 0.9%. Sequenced material: peripheral blood. Source of these receptors: a man aged 30 to 45 with COVID-19, enrolled during active disease.

The V gene is TRBV4-1, the J gene TRBJ1-1, with D maybe TRBD1 (6 bases). The germline gives CDR1 MGHRA, CDR2 YSYEKL. This CDR3 spans 14 amino acids. With 1 base removed from V and 6 bases from J, the gap between germline ends came to 12 bases. In DNA form, the CDR3 reads TGCGCCAGCAGCCAAGCTGGGGGCGTCCCTGAAGCTTTCTTT. Residues: CASSQAGGVPEAFF.

This clone came up once. The rearrangement joins TRBV12-3 or TRBV12-4 to TRBJ2-1, with D possibly being TRBD2 (5 bases). V shed 2 bases and J shed 6 bases, with 5 bases lying between them. CDR3 length: 12 residues. The CDR3 DNA follows: TGTGCCAGCAGTTTACTAGCCAATGAGCAGTTCTTC. Protein product: CASSLLANEQFF.

The DNA for the CDR3 is TGTGCCAGCGGGGGACTAGCGGGAGTGTATGAGCAGTTCTTC. It specifies CASGGLAGVYEQFF. This chain connects TRBV5-4 to TRBJ2-1; TRBD2 aligns across 14 bases. The V gene end was trimmed by 7 bases and the J gene end by 8 bases; junction bases not matched to a gene: 5. Germline V lookup: CDR1 SGHNT, CDR2 YYREEE (reference sequence). CDR3 length: 14 amino acids.

The sample holds a few counts of this clone. This chain joins TRBV5-1 and TRBJ2-6; D unresolved. Germline assignment: CDR1 SGHRS and CDR2 YFSETQ. The V end lost 5 bases, the J end lost 0 bases, and 9 bases lay between the germline ends. The CDR3 sequence is 15 residues long. Here the CDR3 DNA reads TGCGCCAGCAGGGCACGGGTCTCTGGGGCCAACGTCCTGACTTTC. It yields the protein CASRARVSGANVLTF.

V is TRBV7-9 and J is TRBJ2-3; D unresolved. CDR1 SEHNR and CDR2 FQNEAQ come from the germline V gene (reference sequence). V was clipped by 3 bases and J by 7 bases, with 11 bases between them. The CDR3 totals 13 residues. CDR3 amino acids: CASSLTGSHTQYF. The CDR3 DNA follows: TGTGCCAGCAGCTTGACTGGGTCTCATACGCAGTATTTT.

As concerns this clone: Other DNA sequences in this specimen translate into the identical CDR3. This chain links TRBV30 with TRBJ1-1, with a weak D call TRBD1 (5 bases). CDR3 length: 13 amino acids. Trimming took off 1 base at V and 2 bases at J, with 8 bases between the two ends. Germline CDR1 GTSNPN, CDR2 SVGIG (reference sequence). The CDR3 DNA follows: TGTGCCTGGAGTGCTCAGGGAAACACTGAAGCTTTCTTT. This translates into CAWSAQGNTEAFF.

This rearrangement joins TRBV7-9 to TRBJ1-2; weak D call: TRBD1 (5 bases). The CDR3 runs 13 residues. V lost 5 bases, J lost 3 bases, and 10 bases lay in between. From germline, CDR1 is SEHNR and CDR2 FQNEAQ (reference sequence). The CDR3 sequence: CASSLQDHYGYTF. DNA for the CDR3: TGTGCCAGCAGCCTACAGGACCACTATGGCTACACCTTC.

This clone showed up just once. The chain is built from TRBV3-1 (or the pseudogene TRBV3-2) and TRBJ1-4; D is possibly TRBD1 (5 bases). V lost 1 base to trimming and J lost 7 bases, with 13 bases between them. The germline V gene encodes CDR1 LGHDT and CDR2 YNNKEL (reference sequence). This CDR3 is built from 15 residues. The CDR3, as DNA: TGTGCCAGCAGCCAAGGGGTACGGGGGGGTGAAAAACTGTTTTTT. Translation: CASSQGVRGGEKLFF.

The V gene is TRBV28, the J gene TRBJ1-1; 7 nucleotides align to TRBD1. Looked up from germline, CDR1 is MDHEN and CDR2 is SYDVKM. With V trimmed by 5 bases and J by 5 bases, 8 bases remained unmatched. The CDR3 covers 14 residues. The CDR3 region is CASSVSTGSTEAFF. The CDR3 nucleotides are TGTGCCAGCAGTGTCTCGACAGGGTCGACTGAAGCTTTCTTT.

The chain uses TRBV10-3 and TRBJ1-5; the D gene is possibly TRBD1 (6 bases). The germline gives CDR1 ENHRY, CDR2 SYGVKD. This CDR3 comprises 16 residues. V lost 0 bases, J lost 2 bases, and 11 bases lay in between. Written as DNA, the CDR3 is TGTGCCATCAGTGAGTCCGGGGCAGGGGGCAATCAGCCCCAGCATTTT. Residues: CAISESGAGGNQPQHF.

The chain joins TRBV6-5 to TRBJ1-2; D remains ambiguous. V was cut by 0 bases and J by 3 bases, with 11 bases left in between. The CDR3 contains 15 residues. Germline V gene lookup returns CDR1 MNHEY and CDR2 SVGAGI. DNA of the CDR3: TGTGCCAGCAGTTACTCGAACGGGTTGTACTATGGCTACACCTTC. Amino acid sequence: CASSYSNGLYYGYTF.

The chain combines TRBV5-1 with TRBJ2-2; 7 bases agree with TRBD2. CDR3 length equals 16 residues. The V gene's germline CDR1 is SGHRS and CDR2 YFSETQ. The V gene end was trimmed by 1 base and the J gene end by 4 bases; junction bases not matched to a gene: 7. The CDR3 region is CASSLRPSGTTGELFF. CDR3 sequence (DNA): TGCGCCAGCAGCTTGAGGCCTAGCGGAACCACCGGGGAGCTGTTTTTT.

The CDR3 loop reads CASSSHLQGLAFF. The DNA of the CDR3 is TGTGCCAGCAGTTCCCACTTACAGGGTTTGGCTTTCTTT. The chain employs TRBV27 and TRBJ1-1; a possible D gene is TRBD1 (6 bases). This CDR3 has 13 amino acids. V shed 4 bases and J shed 11 bases, with 17 bases lying between them. Germline lookup yields CDR1 MNHEY and CDR2 SMNVEV (reference sequence).

The chain uses TRBV5-1 and TRBJ2-3, with D uncertain. In germline, CDR1 is SGHRS, CDR2 YFSETQ. V lost 0 bases and J 4 bases, leaving 9 bases between the germline ends. The CDR3 totals 14 residues. CDR3 sequence (DNA): TGCGCCAGCAGCTTGGGAACAGCAGCAGATACGCAGTATTTT. Translation: CASSLGTAADTQYF. Based on the CDR3 plus reference TRBV5-1 and TRBJ2-3, the full variable domain is KAGVTQTPRYLIKTRGQQVTLSCSPISGHRSVSWYQQTPGQGLQFLFEYFSETQRNKGNFPGRFSGRQFSNSRSEMNVSTLELGDSALYLCASSLGTAADTQYFGPGTRLTVL.

This chain joins TRBV4-1 and TRBJ2-7; TRBD2 agrees at 12 bases. V lost 2 bases to trimming and J lost 1 base; unmatched junction nucleotides: 9. The length of the CDR3 is 18 residues. From germline, CDR1 is MGHRA and CDR2 YSYEKL. CDR3 sequence reads: CASSQFSSGGAGSYEQYF. Here the CDR3 DNA reads TGCGCCAGCAGCCAATTTTCTAGCGGGGGGGCAGGTTCCTACGAGCAGTACTTC.

This chain joins TRBV5-1 and TRBJ2-5; TRBD1 is a possible D gene (5 bases). CDR1 SGHRS and CDR2 YFSETQ come from the germline V gene. V dropped 5 bases and J dropped 5 bases, with 19 bases sitting between them. CDR3 size: 15 residues. CDR3 sequence: CASSNPMPWGETQYF. The CDR3 DNA reads as TGCGCCAGCAGTAACCCCATGCCCTGGGGCGAGACCCAGTACTTC.

The genes are TRBV5-3 and TRBJ1-5; D not resolved. TRBV5-3 is recorded as an ORF, its role being uncertain. This CDR3 contains 14 residues. V was clipped by 1 base and J by 0 bases, with 5 bases between them. The CDR3 DNA reads as TGTGCCAGAAGCTTGTTGAGTAGCAATCAGCCCCAGCATTTT. Protein: CARSLLSSNQPQHF.

V is TRBV5-1 and J is TRBJ2-1, with 9 bases identical to TRBD2. Germline V lookup: CDR1 SGHRS, CDR2 YFSETQ. Unmatched junction bases numbered 8, after V lost 7 bases and J lost 6 bases. The CDR3 has 14 amino acids. CDR3 in amino acids: CASRLSGGPNEQFF. The CDR3 region has the DNA TGCGCCAGCCGACTTAGCGGGGGACCCAATGAGCAGTTCTTC. The full variable domain, its missing parts supplied by reference TRBV5-1 and TRBJ2-1, is KAGVTQTPRYLIKTRGQQVTLSCSPISGHRSVSWYQQTPGQGLQFLFEYFSETQRNKGNFPGRFSGRQFSNSRSEMNVSTLELGDSALYLCASRLSGGPNEQFFGPGTRLTVL.

V gene TRBV7-9 combines with J gene TRBJ1-5; no reliable D call. The V end was cut by 5 bases, the J end by 3 bases, with 8 bases between. The CDR3 runs to 13 residues. Germline CDR1 SEHNR, CDR2 FQNEAQ (reference sequence). CDR3 in amino acids: CASSEDTNQPQHF. The CDR3, as DNA: TGTGCCAGCAGCGAAGACACCAATCAGCCCCAGCATTTT.

V gene TRBV2 combines with J gene TRBJ2-2; 11 nucleotides line up with TRBD2. The germline V gene encodes CDR1 SNHLY and CDR2 FYNNEI. The length of the CDR3 is 17 residues. The J segment lost 6 bases and the V segment lost 0 bases, leaving 6 bases of the junction unmatched. The CDR3 protein is CASSEASGGAFPGELFF. CDR3 bases: TGTGCCAGCAGTGAAGCTAGCGGGGGGGCCTTCCCCGGGGAGCTGTTTTTT.

This clone was detected only once. The chain recombines TRBV4-1 with TRBJ1-5, with unresolved D. The CDR3 totals 16 residues. The V and J ends lost 1 base and 0 bases respectively, with 10 bases between them. CDR1 is MGHRA and CDR2 is YSYEKL in the germline V gene. In DNA form, the CDR3 reads TGCGCCAGCAGCCAAGTCCCCCAGGATAGCAATCAGCCCCAGCATTTT. This encodes CASSQVPQDSNQPQHF.